Listed below are T cell receptor beta chains from one sample, sequenced in a study of CD8 T cells in Susac syndrome. TCRdb itself ran the immunoSEQ multiplex PCR reads through MiXCR, one entry per CDR3 protein. The sample includes fewer than 150,000 distinct CDR3 sequences, about 93% seen only once; the top ten take approximately 0.24%. The material sequenced was CD8+ T cells from PBMCs. These receptors all stem from a human donor with multiple sclerosis. CDR3s include the opening cysteine and the closing phenylalanine or tryptophan. A D gene is named only where the DNA matches it firmly. A row's size may be missing; if present it is once, few, many or a size class.

J	V	D	size	DNA	CDR3
TRBJ1-6	TRBV13	-	-	TGTGCCAGCAGCTTAGAATTGGGGGTTTCACCCCTCCACTTT	CASSLELGVSPLHF
TRBJ1-5	TRBV12-3/TRBV12-4	-	-	TGTGCCAGCAGTTTGGCCCTGGGACAGCCCCAGCATTTT	CASSLALGQPQHF
TRBJ2-1	TRBV27	-	-	TGTGCCAGCAGTCTTTACAGTACGCATGAGCAGTTCTTC	CASSLYSTHEQFF
TRBJ1-3	TRBV3-1	TRBD1	-	TGTGCCAGCAGACCCTTGGACAGGGAGGGAAACACCATATATTTT	CASRPLDREGNTIYF
TRBJ2-3	TRBV29-1	-	-	TGCAGCGTCGGGGGTCAGGATACGCAGTATTTT	CSVGGQDTQYF
TRBJ2-1	TRBV18	TRBD2	-	TGTGCCAGCTCACCACCCGAACTAGCGGAATTCAATGAGCAGTTCTTC	CASSPPELAEFNEQFF
TRBJ2-2	TRBV6-2/TRBV6-3	-	once	TGTGCCAGCAGCGTGGATTCACTTACCCCGAACACCGGGGAGCTGTTTTTT	CASSVDSLTPNTGELFF
TRBJ1-1	TRBV7-9	-	-	TGTGCCAGCAGCCCCCTGGGGGCAGGGCATACAATGAACACTGAAGCTTTCTTT	CASSPLGAGHTMNTEAFF
TRBJ2-3	TRBV7-8	TRBD2	-	TGTGCCAGCAGCTTAGAGGGGCGTGCGCCTAGCGGGAGTATGTCCACAGATACGCAGTATTTT	CASSLEGRAPSGSMSTDTQYF
TRBJ1-2	TRBV4-1	-	-	TGCGCCAGCAGCCAAGATTGGGGCGACTATGGCTACACCTTC	CASSQDWGDYGYTF
TRBJ2-1	TRBV7-9	-	once	TGTGCCAGCAGCTGGGGGGCGGGAGAAATATATGAGCAGTTCTTC	CASSWGAGEIYEQFF
TRBJ1-2	TRBV12-3/TRBV12-4	-	-	TGTGCCAGCAGTTTAGGGACAGAGAACTATGGCTACACCTTC	CASSLGTENYGYTF
TRBJ2-1	TRBV5-4	TRBD2	once	TGTGCCAGCAGCTTTCCAGCGGGAGTCTCAAATGAGCAGTTCTTC	CASSFPAGVSNEQFF
TRBJ1-2	TRBV13	-	-	TGTGCCAGCAGCTTGGGCGATGCCTATGGCTACACCTTC	CASSLGDAYGYTF
TRBJ1-4	TRBV12-3/TRBV12-4	-	-	TGTGCCAGCAGTTTAGAAGGGCGTGAAAAACTGTTTTTT	CASSLEGREKLFF
TRBJ2-5	TRBV7-4	TRBD1	-	TGTGCCAGCAGACCCGGACAGGGCGAGACCCAGTACTTC	CASRPGQGETQYF
TRBJ2-1	TRBV27	-	once	TGTGCCAGCAGTTACAGACTGCAGGATGAGCAGTTCTTC	CASSYRLQDEQFF
TRBJ2-5	TRBV7-9	-	-	TGTGCCAGCAGCTTCCCGTCGCTTGGGGAGACCCAGTACTTC	CASSFPSLGETQYF
TRBJ2-7	TRBV2	-	-	TGTGCCAGCAGTGAAGCCCGGGTGATCTACGAGCAGTACTTC	CASSEARVIYEQYF
TRBJ2-7	TRBV4-1	-	-	TGCGCCAGCAGCCGCTCACAGGGTAAAGAAAACGAGCAGTACTTC	CASSRSQGKENEQYF
TRBJ2-6	TRBV25-1	-	-	TGTGCCAGCAGTGAATATTCGGACGGGGCCAACGTCCTGACTTTC	CASSEYSDGANVLTF
TRBJ2-3	TRBV7-7	-	-	TGTGCCAGCAGCTGGGGCCCCGACCCCACAGATACGCAGTATTTT	CASSWGPDPTDTQYF
TRBJ1-1	TRBV19	-	-	TGTGCCAGTGGTGAGCGGACTGAAGCTTTCTTT	CASGERTEAFF
TRBJ2-5	TRBV23-1	-	-	TGCGCCACCTCGCAGGGGTCCCCCCAGGGAGAGACCCAGTACTTC	CATSQGSPQGETQYF
TRBJ1-1	TRBV14	-	-	TGTGCCAGCAGCCCGGCAGTCAGGGGAGAGGGTGAAGCTTTCTTT	CASSPAVRGEGEAFF
TRBJ2-7	TRBV6-5	-	-	TGTGCCAGCACCTCCGGACAGTCCTACGAGCAGTACTTC	CASTSGQSYEQYF
TRBJ1-1	TRBV11-2	-	-	TGTGCCAGCCGCCGTGGGGACACTGAAGCTTTCTTT	CASRRGDTEAFF
TRBJ2-2	TRBV30	TRBD2	once	TGTGCCTGGAGTAAGCGGGAGAACGGGGAGCTGTTTTTT	CAWSKRENGELFF
TRBJ2-7	TRBV5-6	-	-	TGTGCCAGCAGCTTGAAGCCCTCCTACGAGCAGTACTTC	CASSLKPSYEQYF
TRBJ2-7	TRBV28	TRBD1	-	TGTGCCAGCAGGCCCAGGGGGCCGGTCGGGGAGCAGTACTTC	CASRPRGPVGEQYF
TRBJ2-7	TRBV27	-	-	TGTGCCAGCAGGGGTACCGGGGACTACGAGCAGTACTTC	CASRGTGDYEQYF
TRBJ2-2	TRBV24-1	-	-	TGTGCCACCAGTGATTTTCAAGGGGAGCTGTTTTTT	CATSDFQGELFF
TRBJ2-2	TRBV20-1	TRBD1	-	TGCAGTGCTCCCGACAGGGTGTCCGCCACCGGGGAGCTGTTTTTT	CSAPDRVSATGELFF
TRBJ2-1	TRBV2	-	-	TGTGCCAGCTCGAGATCGGACGGGCCCTCCTACAATGAGCAGTTCTTC	CASSRSDGPSYNEQFF
TRBJ2-5	TRBV28	TRBD2	-	TGTGCCAGCAGTCCCCTAGCGGGATTAGAGACCCAGTACTTC	CASSPLAGLETQYF